These T cell receptor beta chains were read from a single sample in a study of cytomegalovirus exposure and HLA in healthy donors. Method: immunoSEQ multiplex PCR; TCRdb's copy keeps in-frame clones and lacks some. Among around 150,000 clones listed, roughly 80% were seen once. Sequencing was performed on PBMCs. The receptor source for this set is a man aged 50 to 60 in good health and CMV-seropositive. CDR3s include the opening cysteine and the closing phenylalanine or tryptophan. D genes are given only for firm matches. Size tells how often a clone was seen (once, few, many) or the class of an expanded clone, and some rows leave it out.

TRBJ2-5	TRBV11-2	TRBD1	NA	TGTGCCAGCAGCAAACAGGGGACGCAGAACGGACAAGAGACCCAGTACTTC	CASSKQGTQNGQETQYF
TRBJ1-1	TRBV5-5	TRBD1	NA	TGTGCCAGCAGCCCCATGACAGGGGTGATGAACACTGAAGCTTTCTTT	CASSPMTGVMNTEAFF
TRBJ1-6	TRBV5-6	NA	NA	TGTGCCAGCAGCCCACACCCGGGTATATCTAACTCACCCCTCCACTTT	CASSPHPGISNSPLHF
TRBJ1-1	TRBV7-3	TRBD1	once	TGTGCCAGCCGTCGGCGGACAGGACGGGCTGAAGCTTTCTTT	CASRRRTGRAEAFF
TRBJ2-6	TRBV13	TRBD1	NA	TGTGCCAGCAGCTTATGGGTGTCCGACAGGGGATCGGACTCTGGGGCCAACGTCCTGACTTTC	CASSLWVSDRGSDSGANVLTF
TRBJ1-1	TRBV2	TRBD1	NA	TGTGCCAGCAGGTCTCAGGGGGACACTGAAGCTTTCTTT	CASRSQGDTEAFF
TRBJ2-1	TRBV5-1	TRBD1	NA	TGTGCCAGCAGCTTCGGGGACAGGGCCTACAATGAGCAGTTCTTC	CASSFGDRAYNEQFF
TRBJ2-3	TRBV11-2	NA	NA	TGTGCCAGCAGCTTAGTCAGGGATACAGATACGCAGTATTTT	CASSLVRDTDTQYF
TRBJ1-1	TRBV2	NA	NA	TGTGCCAGCAGTTCAGGGGAGAACACTGAAGCTTTCTTT	CASSSGENTEAFF
TRBJ2-5	TRBV5-5	TRBD1	NA	TGTGCCAGCAGCTTGGCTTCCAGGGGGTGGGAGACCCAGTACTTC	CASSLASRGWETQYF
TRBJ2-3	TRBV19	TRBD1	once	TGTGCCAGTAAAGACAGGGGGCGGGTAGATACGCAGTATTTT	CASKDRGRVDTQYF
TRBJ2-3	TRBV7-2	TRBD2	NA	TGTGCCAGCAGTTCGGGACTAGCGGGGCCCGGACGGGGCACAGATACGCAGTATTTT	CASSSGLAGPGRGTDTQYF
TRBJ1-2	TRBV11-2	TRBD1	few	TGTGCCAGCAGCCCTAGACCCCCCGGACAGGGTGTGGATGGCTACACCTTC	CASSPRPPGQGVDGYTF
TRBJ2-1	TRBV5-1	TRBD2	NA	TGCGCCAGCAGCTCCGGGACTAGCGGGGGCGGTGAGCAGTTCTTC	CASSSGTSGGGEQFF
TRBJ2-7	TRBV7-9	NA	NA	TGTGCCAGCAGCAAACAGGGTAACTCCTACGAGCAGTACTTC	CASSKQGNSYEQYF
TRBJ2-1	TRBV9	TRBD2	NA	TGTGCCAGCAGCGTAGCCAGGGTAGCGGGGGATAATGAGCAGTTCTTC	CASSVARVAGDNEQFF
TRBJ2-1	TRBV5-5	NA	NA	TGTGCCAGCAGCTTCGAGGGTTATGAGCAGTTCTTC	CASSFEGYEQFF
TRBJ2-7	TRBV7-2	TRBD1	few	TGTGCCAGCAGCTTAGCGACAGGGGGCGCGAACGAGCAGTACTTC	CASSLATGGANEQYF
TRBJ1-6	TRBV10-3	NA	once	TGTGCCACATCGCCGAACCTCTTACTTTCACCCCTCCACTTT	CATSPNLLLSPLHF
TRBJ2-3	TRBV11-3	NA	NA	TGTGCCAGCAGCTTCGAGGGGGCAGATACGCAGTATTTT	CASSFEGADTQYF
TRBJ1-3	TRBV29-1	NA	NA	TGCAGCGGATCCGGGGGTTCCTCTGGAAACACCATATATTTT	CSGSGGSSGNTIYF
TRBJ1-4	TRBV15	NA	NA	TGTGCCACCAGCAGAGGCTGGGGGGAAATAGAAAAACTGTTTTTT	CATSRGWGEIEKLFF
TRBJ1-3	TRBV7-9	TRBD1	few	TGTGCCAGCAGCTTAGAGGGGACAGCTGGAAACACCATATATTTT	CASSLEGTAGNTIYF
TRBJ2-7	TRBV19	NA	NA	TGTGCCAGTAGCCTTCAACGGTTTAGCTCCTACGAGCAGTACTTC	CASSLQRFSSYEQYF
TRBJ2-2	TRBV2	TRBD1	NA	TGTGCCAGTCGGGACAGGGACACCGGGGAGCTGTTTTTT	CASRDRDTGELFF
TRBJ1-2	TRBV25-1	NA	NA	TGTGCCAGCAGTGAATTCGGGGAAGTGAAAGGCTACACCTTC	CASSEFGEVKGYTF
TRBJ2-3	TRBV9	TRBD2	NA	TGTGCCAGCAGCACCCAGCCTAGCGGGATCACAGATACGCAGTATTTT	CASSTQPSGITDTQYF
TRBJ1-4	TRBV2	TRBD1	NA	TGTGCCAGCAGTGACCCTTCGCCCGCGGACAGGGACGGCTATAATGAAAAACTGTTTTTT	CASSDPSPADRDGYNEKLFF
TRBJ2-7	TRBV11-2	NA	NA	TGTGCCAGCAGCTTAACACCCTACGAGCAGTACTTC	CASSLTPYEQYF
TRBJ2-7	TRBV19	TRBD1	NA	TGTGCCAGTACCGAAACAGGGGACAGGCGAGGCGAGCAGTACTTC	CASTETGDRRGEQYF
TRBJ1-1	TRBV4-2	NA	NA	TGTGCCAGCAGTTTATCTTACATCCTGAGGACTGAAGCTTTCTTT	CASSLSYILRTEAFF
TRBJ2-5	TRBV7-2	NA	once	TGTGCCAGCAGCCCACTAGGGGGCCAAGAGACCCAGTACTTC	CASSPLGGQETQYF
TRBJ2-7	TRBV19	NA	NA	TGTGCCAGTATCCATGCCCCCCCGGGCTACGAGCAGTACTTC	CASIHAPPGYEQYF
TRBJ2-7	TRBV5-4	TRBD2	NA	TGTGCCAGCAGCACGGGACTAGCGGCCCCCTACGAGCAGTACTTC	CASSTGLAAPYEQYF
TRBJ2-2	TRBV5-4	TRBD2	NA	TGTGCCAGCAGCTTGGAGCGGGGGGCTGGAGGGGAGCTGTTTTTT	CASSLERGAGGELFF
TRBJ2-1	TRBV6-5	TRBD1	NA	TGTGCCAGCAGTAGGGGACAGGGGGGATACAATGAGCAGTTCTTC	CASSRGQGGYNEQFF
TRBJ2-7	TRBV7-9	NA	NA	TGTGCTTTCCAGGGGCAGGGCGCCTACGAGCAGTACTTC	CAFQGQGAYEQYF